The 12 T cell receptor beta chains reported below all come from one sample, sequenced in a study of T cell repertoires in cytomegalovirus infection. TCRdb fed the reads into MiXCR, producing one record per CDR3 protein. The sample consists of 7,100 or so distinct CDR3 sequences, around 59% of them appearing once. These receptors lack a known antigen. Specimen: PBMCs, sequenced either directly or after in vitro stimulation (not recorded which). The receptors stem from a human donor in good health (CMV status not recorded). Some clones in this sample may be carry-over from other donors' samples.

This clonotype was counted a single time. Here the CDR3 omits its conserved ending phenylalanine or tryptophan, so a read error is the likely source. V gene TRBV7-3 combines with J gene TRBJ2-1; 7 nucleotides agree with TRBD1. With 2 bases clipped from V and 6 bases from J, the junction kept 7 bases outside the gene matches. There are 15 residues in the CDR3. Germline V gives CDR1 SGHTA, CDR2 FQGTGA. The CDR3 is CASSLRQGEFNEQFL. DNA for the CDR3: TGTGCCAGCAGCTTACGGCAGGGGGAGTTCAATGAGCAGTTCTTA.

The rearrangement uses TRBV5-1 and TRBJ1-1, with 8 bases identical to TRBD1. Germline V gene data show CDR1 as SGHRS and CDR2 as YFSETQ. This CDR3 contains 16 residues. The V and J ends lost 5 bases and 2 bases, in that order; junction bases with no gene match: 11. CDR3 protein: CASRFFPGQDNTEAFF. In DNA, the CDR3 is TGCGCCAGCAGATTCTTTCCGGGACAGGACAACACTGAAGCTTTCTTT.

The chain is built from TRBV19 and TRBJ1-1; no firm D call. The V and J ends lost 1 base and 7 bases respectively, with 7 bases between them. This CDR3 has 12 amino acids. Germline V gene sequence: CDR1 LNHDA, CDR2 SQIVND (reference sequence). The CDR3 nucleotides are TGTGCCAGTAGTATAGCTGGAGGTGAAGCTTTCTTT. This sequence encodes CASSIAGGEAFF.

The chain carries TRBV7-4 and TRBJ2-7; 8 bases fit TRBD1. The CDR3 covers 15 residues. Germline values: CDR1 SGHVT, CDR2 SQSDAQ. With V trimmed by 3 bases and J by 12 bases, 16 bases remained unmatched. CDR3 coding DNA: TGTGCCAGCAGCTTTAGGGACAGGTGGCGTTACGAGACGTACTTC. This encodes CASSFRDRWRYETYF.

The V call is TRBV5-5, the J call TRBJ2-3, with D hard to call. Germline lookup yields CDR1 SGHKS and CDR2 YYEKEE (reference sequence). This CDR3 has 13 amino acids. The V end was cut by 0 bases, the J end by 7 bases, with 9 bases between. The CDR3 DNA reads TGTGCCAGCAGCTTGGGGGGAACGAATACGCAGTATTTT. Protein product: CASSLGGTNTQYF.

This clonotype was counted between two and nine times. The chain uses TRBV7-6 and TRBJ2-7; perhaps TRBD2 as D (5 bases). This CDR3 contains 13 residues. Germline V lookup: CDR1 SGHVS, CDR2 FNYEAQ. V was trimmed by 4 bases and J by 6 bases, leaving 13 bases between them. DNA of the CDR3: TGTGCCAGCAGCTCCCGGACTGGAGGCGAGCAGTACTTC. Translated, it gives CASSSRTGGEQYF.

This clonotype showed up just a few times. The rearrangement joins TRBV7-3 to TRBJ2-5; perhaps TRBD1 as D (5 bases). The germline V gene encodes CDR1 SGHTA and CDR2 FQGTGA. The CDR3 loop spans 16 amino acids. V lost 5 bases to trimming and J lost 7 bases, with 23 bases between them. CDR3 amino acids: CASSVGSGSTQGTQYF. The CDR3 nucleotides are TGTGCCAGCAGCGTAGGTTCGGGCTCAACGCAGGGGACCCAGTACTTC.

This chain links TRBV10-3 with TRBJ2-1, with 7 nucleotides matching TRBD2. Losses at the gene ends were 7 bases for V and 5 bases for J; bases not matched to a gene: 8. CDR3 size: 14 residues. Looked up from germline, CDR1 is ENHRY and CDR2 is SYGVKD. CDR3 sequence reads: CAIKGGRGDNEQFF. CDR3 coding DNA: TGTGCCATCAAGGGCGGGAGAGGAGACAATGAGCAGTTCTTC.

This clonotype showed up just a few times. The chain couples TRBV12-3 or TRBV12-4 to TRBJ2-7; D is uncertain. CDR3 length equals 16 residues. Trimming removed 4 bases at V and 6 bases at J, with 22 bases between. This CDR3 reads CASSSNSRAKPFEQYF. The CDR3, as DNA: TGTGCCAGCAGTTCAAACTCCCGGGCCAAGCCCTTCGAGCAGTACTTC.

About this clonotype itself: Since no conserved phenylalanine or tryptophan closes the CDR3, a read error is the likely cause. It is unclear where the CDR3 begins or ends on the DNA, so no DNA is shown, and the CDR3 is as TCRdb lists it. The chain is built from TRBV2 and TRBJ1-2; TRBD1 was called by the table and not checked on the DNA. Termini included, the CDR3 measures 15 amino acids. Looked up from germline, CDR1 is SNHLY and CDR2 is FYNNEI. CDR3 protein: CSSKDSLSPWGGSTC.

This clonotype was counted a single time. The chain carries TRBV7-2 and TRBJ2-7; perhaps TRBD1 as D (5 bases). Germline CDR1 SGHTA, CDR2 FQGNSA. V lost 4 bases, J lost 5 bases, and 18 bases lay in between. This CDR3 has 15 amino acids. The CDR3 sequence: CASSSITGSKDEQYF. The CDR3 nucleotides are TGTGCCAGCAGCTCAATAACAGGTTCCAAGGACGAGCAGTACTTC.

Note on this clonotype: One end of the junction does not line up with germline, which may come from a read error. The CDR3 here is CASSIGTGSYNEPFF. The CDR3 coding sequence is TGTGCCAGCAGCATTGGGACAGGGAGTTACAATGAGCCTTTTTTC. This chain uses TRBV7-6 with TRBJ2-1; 9 bases map to TRBD1. The CDR3 has 15 amino acids. Germline CDR1 and CDR2: SGHVS and FNYEAQ.